This T cell receptor (beta chain) was recovered during a study of spatial heterogeneity in lung cancer. Turning to the study itself: Compared with alpha-chain sequences, beta-chain sequences were consistently detected in greater numbers.

Time point of the sample: sample taken at primary tumor resection. Unsorted whole RNA samples from tumor, nontumor lung or frozen PBMC were sequenced. The approximately 77 donors had untreated early-stage non-small cell lung cancer. Study-level results: More often at tumor resection than at routine follow-up, ubiquitous expanded tumor TCRs were detected in the blood.

This clonotype was seen many times. Its antigen is as yet unknown. Germline assignment: CDR1 SGHVS and CDR2 FNYEAQ. The CDR3 is 14 residues long. Trimming took 5 bases from V and 4 from J, leaving 14 bases between them. All TCR cDNA molecules were individually tagged with a unique molecular identifier. TCRdb used MiXCR to reprocess the 5' RACE reads, holding one entry per CDR3 protein. Of 40,000 to 45,000 distinct CDR3 sequences listed, 12% to 15% are singletons. The V call is TRBV7-6, the J call TRBJ1-1; D gene unclear. The sample was PBMCs, taken at surgery. This clonotype originated in a male donor with early-stage non-small cell lung cancer. CDR3 region: CASSPPARFTEAFF. The CDR3 DNA reads as TGTGCCAGCAGCCCCCCGGCGAGGTTCACTGAAGCTTTCTTT.